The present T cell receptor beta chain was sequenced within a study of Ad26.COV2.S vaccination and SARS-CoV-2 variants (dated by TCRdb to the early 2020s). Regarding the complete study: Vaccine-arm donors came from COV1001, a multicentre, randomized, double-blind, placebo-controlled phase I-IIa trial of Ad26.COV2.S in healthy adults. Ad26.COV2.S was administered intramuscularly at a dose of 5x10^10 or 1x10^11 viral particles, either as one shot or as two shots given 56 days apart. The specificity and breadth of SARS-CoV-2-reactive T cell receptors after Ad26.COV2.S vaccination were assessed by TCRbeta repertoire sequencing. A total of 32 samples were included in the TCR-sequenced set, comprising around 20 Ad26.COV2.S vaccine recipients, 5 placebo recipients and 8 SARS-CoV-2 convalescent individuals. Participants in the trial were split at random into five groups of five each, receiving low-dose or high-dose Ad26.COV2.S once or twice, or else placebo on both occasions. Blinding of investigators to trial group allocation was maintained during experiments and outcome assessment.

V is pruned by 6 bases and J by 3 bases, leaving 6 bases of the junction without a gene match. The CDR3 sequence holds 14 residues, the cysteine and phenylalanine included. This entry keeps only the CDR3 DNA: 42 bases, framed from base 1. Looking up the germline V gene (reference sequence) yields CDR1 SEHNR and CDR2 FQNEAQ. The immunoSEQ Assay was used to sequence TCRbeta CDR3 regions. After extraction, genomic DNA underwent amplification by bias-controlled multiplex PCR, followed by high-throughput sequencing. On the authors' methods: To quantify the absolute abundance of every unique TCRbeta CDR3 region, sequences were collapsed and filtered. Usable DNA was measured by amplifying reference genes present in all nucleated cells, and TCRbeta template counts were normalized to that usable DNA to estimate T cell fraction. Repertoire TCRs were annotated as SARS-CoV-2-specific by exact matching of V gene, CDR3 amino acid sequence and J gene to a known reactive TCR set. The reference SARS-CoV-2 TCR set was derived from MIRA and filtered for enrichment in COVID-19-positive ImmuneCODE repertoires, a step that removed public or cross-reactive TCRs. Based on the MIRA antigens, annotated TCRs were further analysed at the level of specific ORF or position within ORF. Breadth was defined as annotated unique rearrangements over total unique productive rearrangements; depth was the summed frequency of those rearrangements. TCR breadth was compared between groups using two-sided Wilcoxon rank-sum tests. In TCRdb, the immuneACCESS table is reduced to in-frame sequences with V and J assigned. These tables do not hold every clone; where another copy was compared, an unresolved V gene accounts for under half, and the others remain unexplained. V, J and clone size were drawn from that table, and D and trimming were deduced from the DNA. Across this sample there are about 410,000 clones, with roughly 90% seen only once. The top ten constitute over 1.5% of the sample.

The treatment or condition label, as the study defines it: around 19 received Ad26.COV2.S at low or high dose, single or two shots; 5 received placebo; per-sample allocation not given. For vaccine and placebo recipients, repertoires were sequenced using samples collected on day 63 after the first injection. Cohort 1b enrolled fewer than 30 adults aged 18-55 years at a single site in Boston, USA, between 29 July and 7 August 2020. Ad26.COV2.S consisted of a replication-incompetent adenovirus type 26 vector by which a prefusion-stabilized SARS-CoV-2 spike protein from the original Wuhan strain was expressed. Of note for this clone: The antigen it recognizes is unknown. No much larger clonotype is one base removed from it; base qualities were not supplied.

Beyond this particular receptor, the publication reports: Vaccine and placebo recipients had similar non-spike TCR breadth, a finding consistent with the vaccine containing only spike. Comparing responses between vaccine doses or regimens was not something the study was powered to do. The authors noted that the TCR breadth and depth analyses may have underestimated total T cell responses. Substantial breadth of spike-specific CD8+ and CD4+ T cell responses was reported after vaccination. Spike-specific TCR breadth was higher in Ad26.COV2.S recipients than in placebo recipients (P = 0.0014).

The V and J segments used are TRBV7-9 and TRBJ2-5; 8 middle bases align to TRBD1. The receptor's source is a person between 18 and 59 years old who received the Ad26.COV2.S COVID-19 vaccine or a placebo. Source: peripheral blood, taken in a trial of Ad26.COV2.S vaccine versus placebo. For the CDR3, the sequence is CASSITDREETQYF. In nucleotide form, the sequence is TGTGCCAGCAGTATAACGGACAGGGAAGAGACCCAGTACTTC.